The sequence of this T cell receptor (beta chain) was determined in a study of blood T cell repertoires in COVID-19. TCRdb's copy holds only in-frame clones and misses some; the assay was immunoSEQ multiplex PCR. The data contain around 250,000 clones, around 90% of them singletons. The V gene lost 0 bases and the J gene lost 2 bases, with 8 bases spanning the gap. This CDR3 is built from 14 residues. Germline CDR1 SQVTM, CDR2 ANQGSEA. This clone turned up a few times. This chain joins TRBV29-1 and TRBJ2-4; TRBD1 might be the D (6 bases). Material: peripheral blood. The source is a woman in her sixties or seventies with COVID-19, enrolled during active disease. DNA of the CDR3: TGCAGCGTTGAAGATACAGGGACCAAAAACATTCAGTACTTC. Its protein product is CSVEDTGTKNIQYF.